This note documents a single TCR beta chain sequence. Antigen: not known. The data belong to a study of T cells in Graves' hyperthyroidism and ophthalmopathy. Patients with uncontrolled infections, other autoimmune diseases, pregnancy or lactation were excluded. In making diagnoses, clinical symptoms, serum thyroxine and TRAb, thyroid ultrasound and orbital computed tomography were all used. V was pared by 2 bases and J by 3 bases, with 7 bases between. Germline CDR1 reads MNHNS; CDR2 reads SASEGT. The CDR3 contains 13 residues. Amplified TCR beta CDR3 regions derived from RNA transcripts. First-round RT-PCR targeting the TCR CDR3 was performed with the HTBI primer set. MiXCR, applied by TCRdb to the multiplex PCR reads, yields one record per CDR3 protein. The sample has a few hundred thousand distinct CDR3 sequences, less than 15% seen once; the top ten hold 13%. Study outcomes and limitations: Most thyroid clonotypes with frequency above 0.001 were detected in blood.

This rearrangement joins TRBV6-1 to TRBJ1-1; D is unresolved. The clonotype comes from a middle-aged woman with Graves' hyperthyroidism that later progressed to Graves' ophthalmopathy. The sample consisted of blood. CDR3 residues: CASSERADTEAFF. In nucleotides, the CDR3 is TGTGCCAGCAGTGAAAGGGCAGACACTGAAGCTTTCTTT.